This passage covers 26 T cell receptor beta chains from one sample sequenced in a study of PD-1 blockade in classical Hodgkin lymphoma. Each and every patient relapsed after autologous stem cell transplantation, and patients got differing brentuximab vedotin exposure. Generated by immunoSEQ multiplex PCR, the TCRdb table keeps only in-frame clones and is missing some. The sample contains approximately 13,000 clones, around 84% of which appear only once. Sequencing used peripheral blood mononuclear cells (PBMCs), obtained at baseline. The receptors originated from a human donor with classical Hodgkin lymphoma.

Concerning this clone: An end of the junction does not agree with germline; a read error may underlie this. The V and J genes are TRBV7-2 and TRBJ1-2; D not resolved. The CDR3 is 12 amino acids. Germline assignment: CDR1 SGHTA and CDR2 FQGNSA. CDR3 amino acids: CASSQFNYGCTF. CDR3 DNA sequence: TGTGCCAGCAGCCAATTTAACTATGGCTGCACCTTC.

In its sample, this clone was seen a few times. This chain joins TRBV23-1 and TRBJ1-3; TRBD1 might be the D (6 bases). TRBV23-1 is an ORF, and what it does is uncertain. V was pared by 7 bases and J by 7 bases, with 20 bases between. This CDR3 is 15 amino acids long. The CDR3 region is CASITFGTRRNTIYF. In DNA form, the CDR3 reads TGCGCCAGCATTACCTTCGGGACACGCCGGAACACCATATATTTT.

The rearrangement joins TRBV7-9 to TRBJ2-7; 9 bases are a match to TRBD1. Germline-derived CDR1 and CDR2 are SEHNR and FQNEAQ (reference sequence). The CDR3 totals 15 residues. With V trimmed by 1 base and J by 0 bases, 1 base remained unmatched. Here the CDR3 DNA reads TGTGCCAGCAGCTTAGTACAGGGGGCCTCCTACGAGCAGTACTTC. Encoded protein: CASSLVQGASYEQYF. Combining the CDR3 with reference TRBV7-9 and TRBJ2-7 gives the whole variable domain DTGVSQNPRHKITKRGQNVTFRCDPISEHNRLYWYRQTLGQGPEFLTYFQNEAQLEKSRLLSDRFSAERPKGSFSTLEIQRTEQGDSAMYLCASSLVQGASYEQYFGPGTRLTVT.

V is TRBV5-1 and J is TRBJ1-1; D gene ambiguous. V lost 0 bases, J lost 1 base, and 7 bases lay in between. The CDR3 is 14 amino acids. Germline V gene sequence: CDR1 SGHRS, CDR2 YFSETQ. In DNA form, the CDR3 reads TGCGCCAGCAGCTTGGCGGCTCAGAACACTGAAGCTTTCTTT. Translating it yields CASSLAAQNTEAFF.

The gene calls are TRBV19 and TRBJ1-2, with 8 nucleotides matching TRBD1. Germline-derived CDR1 and CDR2 are LNHDA and SQIVND (reference sequence). Trimming at V came to 4 bases and at J to 1 base, leaving 5 bases not matched to a gene. The CDR3 consists of 15 residues. This CDR3 is CASSKRDRSNYGYTF. The CDR3 DNA reads as TGTGCCAGTAGTAAGAGGGACAGGAGTAACTATGGCTACACCTTC. Full variable domain (rest looked up from reference TRBV19 and TRBJ1-2): DGGITQSPKYLFRKEGQNVTLSCEQNLNHDAMYWYRQDPGQGLRLIYYSQIVNDFQKGDIAEGYSVSREKKESFPLTVTSAQKNPTAFYLCASSKRDRSNYGYTFGSGTRLTVV.

The chain recombines TRBV5-1 with TRBJ2-5; D assignment may be TRBD1 or TRBD2 (6 bases each). Between the trimmed V and J ends, which lost 5 bases and 5 bases, there was a span of 13 bases. The CDR3 contains 13 residues. Germline CDR1 and CDR2: SGHRS and YFSETQ. CDR3 DNA: TGCGCCAGCAGTCCGGGGGCCTGGGAGACCCAGTACTTC. Amino acid sequence: CASSPGAWETQYF.

This clone was seen only a few times. The chain links TRBV5-1 to TRBJ1-5; TRBD1 matches 10 bases. This CDR3 has 15 residues. From germline, CDR1 is SGHRS and CDR2 YFSETQ. Trimming took 4 bases from V and 2 from J; bases not matched to a gene: 3. This CDR3 reads CASSDGTGGNQPQHF. In DNA form, the CDR3 reads TGCGCCAGCAGCGATGGGACAGGGGGCAATCAGCCCCAGCATTTT.

J is TRBJ2-3 and V is TRBV4-2; 13 bases are a match to TRBD2. The CDR3 totals 17 residues. J was trimmed by 2 bases and V by 1 base; bases with no gene match: 3. Germline CDR1 is LGHNA and CDR2 is YNFKEQ. CDR3 coding DNA: TGTGCCAGCAGCCAAGTTACTAGCGGGGGGGCCACAGATACGCAGTATTTT. This gives the protein CASSQVTSGGATDTQYF.

The rearrangement links TRBV19 to TRBJ1-2; 7 nucleotides match TRBD1. With 3 bases clipped from V and 4 bases from J, the junction kept 2 bases outside the gene matches. The CDR3 is made up of 13 amino acids. Germline lookup yields CDR1 LNHDA and CDR2 SQIVND (reference sequence). CDR3 in amino acids: CASSIGDSYGYTF. For the CDR3, the DNA is TGTGCCAGTAGTATCGGGGACAGCTATGGCTACACCTTC.

The rearrangement uses TRBV19 and TRBJ2-5; 9 bases map to TRBD1. Germline trimming cut 5 bases from V and 5 bases from J; bases unmatched to any gene: 6. Germline V gives CDR1 LNHDA, CDR2 SQIVND (reference sequence). CDR3 length: 14 amino acids. CDR3 in DNA: TGTGCCAGTAGTTCACAGGGGGCCGGGGAGACCCAGTACTTC. Its protein product is CASSSQGAGETQYF.

The chain couples TRBV7-6 to TRBJ2-2; tentative D call: TRBD2 (6 bases). Germline CDR1 is SGHVS and CDR2 is FNYEAQ. This CDR3 contains 19 residues. Trimming removed 0 bases from V and 3 bases from J, with 20 bases in between. CDR3 coding DNA: TGTGCCAGCAGCTTAGCGCTTCCCGGCCCGTCGGGGGACACCGGGGAGCTGTTTTTT. This sequence encodes CASSLALPGPSGDTGELFF.

This chain joins TRBV29-1 and TRBJ1-1; possible D gene TRBD1, 6 bases. The CDR3 runs to 11 residues. V was clipped by 4 bases and J by 12 bases, with 15 bases between them. The germline V gene has CDR1 SQVTM and CDR2 ANQGSEA. Here the CDR3 DNA reads TGCAGCGTTGCGGGTAGGGACATAACTTTCTTT. The encoded protein is CSVAGRDITFF.

V usage is TRBV9 and J usage is TRBJ2-1; D gene ambiguous. V lost 0 bases, J lost 8 bases, and 9 bases lay in between. Germline V gives CDR1 SGDLS, CDR2 YYNGEE. The CDR3 is made up of 13 amino acids. This chain's CDR3 is CASSVGLGHEQFF. The CDR3 DNA follows: TGTGCCAGCAGCGTAGGGTTAGGGCATGAGCAGTTCTTC.

The J gene is TRBJ2-7, the V gene TRBV7-9; D gene uncertain. This CDR3 is built from 11 residues. V was pared by 3 bases and J by 2 bases, with 2 bases between. CDR1 and CDR2 from the germline V gene are SEHNR and FQNEAQ (reference sequence). CDR3 nucleotides: TGTGCCAGCAGCTTCGCCTACGAGCAGTACTTC. Protein: CASSFAYEQYF.

This chain links TRBV7-9 with TRBJ2-2; weak D call: TRBD2 (5 bases). The CDR3 extends over 15 amino acids. V gave up 5 bases and J gave up 9 bases, with 19 bases separating them. Germline V CDR1 and CDR2: SEHNR, FQNEAQ (reference sequence). The CDR3 is CASSGPKDYARELFF. CDR3 DNA: TGTGCCAGCAGCGGACCAAAAGACTATGCCCGGGAGCTGTTTTTT.

This clone came up once. The V gene is TRBV19, the J gene TRBJ1-1; tentatively, D is TRBD1 (5 bases). Germline lookup yields CDR1 LNHDA and CDR2 SQIVND (reference sequence). The V end lost 2 bases, the J end lost 0 bases, and 10 bases lay between the germline ends. This CDR3 contains 15 residues. The CDR3 region has the DNA TGTGCCAGTAGTATACTTACAGGTATGAACACTGAAGCTTTCTTT. It specifies CASSILTGMNTEAFF.

CDR3 sequence: CASSARDGGNSPLHF. As DNA, the CDR3 is TGTGCCAGCAGCGCCAGGGATGGGGGAAATTCACCCCTCCACTTT. This rearrangement joins TRBV11-2 to TRBJ1-6; a possible D gene is TRBD1 (5 bases). The germline CDR1 and CDR2 sequences are SGHAT and FQNNGV. With 5 bases removed from V and 7 bases from J, the gap between germline ends came to 15 bases. The CDR3 length is 15 residues.

V gene TRBV14 combines with J gene TRBJ2-5, with D unresolved. Trimming took 5 bases from V and 5 from J, leaving 12 bases between them. Germline CDR1 is SGHDN and CDR2 is FVKESK. The CDR3 loop spans 13 amino acids. The chain's CDR3 is CASSIFQKETQYF. The CDR3 DNA reads as TGTGCCAGCAGCATCTTCCAAAAGGAGACCCAGTACTTC.

The gene calls are TRBV7-2 and TRBJ2-7; D might be TRBD1 or TRBD2, each matching 6 bases. Trimming removed 1 base at V and 3 bases at J, with 7 bases between. Germline CDR1 SGHTA, CDR2 FQGNSA. The CDR3 contains 13 residues. CDR3 DNA sequence: TGTGCCAGCAGCTTAGAGGGGGGCTACGAGCAGTACTTC. This sequence encodes CASSLEGGYEQYF.

The rearrangement joins TRBV7-8 to TRBJ1-2; maybe TRBD1 (5 bases). Germline-derived CDR1 and CDR2 are SGHVS and FQNEAQ. The V end lost 1 base, the J end lost 6 bases, and 15 bases lay between the germline ends. This CDR3 region has 15 residues. For the CDR3, the DNA is TGTGCCAGCAGCTTAGGTTGGAACAAAGGGGATGGCTACACCTTC. Translated, it gives CASSLGWNKGDGYTF.

The genes are TRBV28 and TRBJ2-7, with D possibly being TRBD2 (6 bases). The CDR3 runs to 17 residues. From germline, CDR1 is MDHEN and CDR2 SYDVKM. The V end was cut by 6 bases, the J end by 0 bases, with 21 bases between. Here the CDR3 DNA reads TGTGCCAGCAGCTCCGGACTATCCCGCGCTGGCTCCTACGAGCAGTACTTC. Its protein product is CASSSGLSRAGSYEQYF.

This clone was observed a single time. The chain combines TRBV4-3 with TRBJ2-3; D is possibly TRBD2 (6 bases). The V gene's germline CDR1 is LGHNA and CDR2 YSLEER. The CDR3 runs to 18 residues. The V end lost 0 bases, the J end lost 6 bases, and 22 bases lay between the germline ends. DNA of the CDR3: TGCGCCAGCAGCCAAGAACCCGGAGGGCAACCAAAAATGGATACGCAGTATTTT. Protein: CASSQEPGGQPKMDTQYF.

This clone has only one observation. The chain carries TRBV12-5 and TRBJ2-7; D call uncertain. In germline, CDR1 is LGHNT, CDR2 FRNRAP. V shed 5 bases and J shed 8 bases, with 16 bases lying between them. This CDR3 spans 13 amino acids. The CDR3 loop is CASGQSADPKQYF. In DNA, the CDR3 is TGTGCTAGTGGTCAATCCGCGGACCCAAAGCAGTACTTC.

V usage is TRBV10-1 and J usage is TRBJ1-2; D is uncertain. Between the trimmed V and J ends, which lost 8 bases and 4 bases, there was a span of 11 bases. CDR3 length: 12 amino acids. Germline V gives CDR1 WNHNN, CDR2 SYGVQD (reference sequence). DNA for the CDR3: TGCGCCAGCCGCGGGTCCCGCTATGGCTACACCTTC. It yields the protein CASRGSRYGYTF.

This clone occurred once. V and J are TRBV7-2 and TRBJ1-1, with 8 bases lining up with TRBD1. This CDR3 is 14 amino acids long. Germline V gene sequence: CDR1 SGHTA, CDR2 FQGNSA. J lost 6 bases, V lost 5 bases, and 8 bases had no gene match. The CDR3 sequence is CASSQPGTGSEAFF. For the CDR3, the DNA is TGTGCCAGCAGCCAGCCAGGGACAGGCTCTGAAGCTTTCTTT.

This chain joins TRBV5-1 and TRBJ1-2; 8 nucleotides agree with TRBD1. V lost 0 bases and J lost 2; bases outside the gene matches: 6. This CDR3 region has 16 residues. Germline CDR1 and CDR2: SGHRS and YFSETQ. This chain's CDR3 is CASSLAPGQVNYGYTF. As DNA, the CDR3 is TGCGCCAGCAGCTTGGCCCCGGGACAGGTCAACTATGGCTACACCTTC.